The entry below gives a single T cell receptor beta chain sequence along with its context. Its target is not known. This entry comes from a study of T cell responses to AZD1222 COVID-19 vaccine. Broader study findings: Repertoire samples came only from after the peak T cell response. Of spike-specific TCRs, nearly half reportedly target regions left unmutated in variants.

Sequencing used immunoSEQ multiplex PCR; TCRdb keeps in-frame clones, though not all of them. The data hold 150,000 to 200,000 clones, with 70% to 90% observed a single time. The clonotype originates from an adult in good health. This specimen consisted of peripheral blood, obtained on day 0 of AZD1222 vaccination.

The CDR3 sequence: CASSVNSFGRQPQHF. The DNA of the CDR3 is TGTGCCAGCAGTGTAAATAGTTTCGGTCGTCAGCCCCAGCATTTT. The J gene is TRBJ1-5, the V gene TRBV6-4; D call uncertain. CDR3 length: 15 residues. V lost 4 bases to trimming and J lost 6 bases, with 16 bases between them. Germline CDR1 reads MRHNA; CDR2 reads SNTAGT.